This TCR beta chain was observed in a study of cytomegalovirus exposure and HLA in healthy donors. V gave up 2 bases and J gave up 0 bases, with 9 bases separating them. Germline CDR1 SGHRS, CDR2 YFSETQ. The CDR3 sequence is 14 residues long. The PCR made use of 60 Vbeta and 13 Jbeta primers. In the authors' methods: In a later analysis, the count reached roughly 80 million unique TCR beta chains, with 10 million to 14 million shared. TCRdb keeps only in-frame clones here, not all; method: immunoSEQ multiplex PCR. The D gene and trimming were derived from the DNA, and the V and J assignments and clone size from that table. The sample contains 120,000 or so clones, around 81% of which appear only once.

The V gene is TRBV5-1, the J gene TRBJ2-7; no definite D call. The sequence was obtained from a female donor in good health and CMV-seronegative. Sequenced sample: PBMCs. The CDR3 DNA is TGCGCCAGCAGCTTAAGACTGGGCTCCTACGAGCAGTACTTC. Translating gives CASSLRLGSYEQYF.